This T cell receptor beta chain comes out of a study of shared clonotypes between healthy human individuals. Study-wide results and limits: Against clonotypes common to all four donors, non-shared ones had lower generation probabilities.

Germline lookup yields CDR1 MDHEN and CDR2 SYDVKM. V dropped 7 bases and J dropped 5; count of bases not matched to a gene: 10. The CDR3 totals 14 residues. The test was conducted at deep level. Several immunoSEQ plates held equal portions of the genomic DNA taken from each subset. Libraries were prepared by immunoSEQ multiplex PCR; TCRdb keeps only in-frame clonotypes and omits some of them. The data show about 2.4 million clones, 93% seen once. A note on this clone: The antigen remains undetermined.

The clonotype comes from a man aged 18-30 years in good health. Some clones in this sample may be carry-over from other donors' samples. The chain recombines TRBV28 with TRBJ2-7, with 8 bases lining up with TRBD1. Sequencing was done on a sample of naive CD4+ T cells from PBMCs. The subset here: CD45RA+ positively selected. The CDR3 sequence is CASTRGQGVDEQYF. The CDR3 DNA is TGTGCCAGCACCCGTGGACAGGGAGTCGACGAGCAGTACTTC.